The 27 T cell receptor beta chains in this list originate from one sample, sequenced in a study of shared clonotypes between healthy human individuals. The repertoire was sequenced with immunoSEQ multiplex PCR; TCRdb's copy has only in-frame clones and lacks some. This sample has about 1.5 million clones; nearly 99% occur once, and the top ten carry roughly 0.45%. Sequenced: naive CD4+ T cells sorted from blood. Subset defined: CD45RA+ positively selected. The receptors originated from a man aged 25-45 years in good health.

The chain combines TRBV2 with TRBJ1-1; tentative D call: TRBD1 (5 bases). The CDR3 is 14 amino acids. Between the trimmed V and J ends, which lost 7 bases and 5 bases, there was a span of 17 bases. The germline gives CDR1 SNHLY, CDR2 FYNNEI. In DNA form, the CDR3 reads TGTGCCAGCACCGGCCGGGGCGTAGGGACTGAAGCTTTCTTT. It yields the protein CASTGRGVGTEAFF.

This chain links TRBV5-1 with TRBJ2-5, with a weak D call TRBD2 (6 bases). Germline CDR1 SGHRS, CDR2 YFSETQ. Trimming removed 3 bases at V and 4 bases at J, with 19 bases between. The CDR3 consists of 16 residues. This CDR3 is CASSSVSGWEGETQYF. DNA of the CDR3: TGCGCCAGCAGCTCCGTTAGCGGATGGGAAGGAGAGACCCAGTACTTC. The variable domain in full, with the rest retrieved from reference TRBV5-1 and TRBJ2-5, is KAGVTQTPRYLIKTRGQQVTLSCSPISGHRSVSWYQQTPGQGLQFLFEYFSETQRNKGNFPGRFSGRQFSNSRSEMNVSTLELGDSALYLCASSSVSGWEGETQYFGPGTRLLVL.

The chain carries TRBV9 and TRBJ2-1; the D is unclear. The CDR3 is 15 residues long. Per germline, CDR1 SGDLS and CDR2 YYNGEE. Trimming took 1 base from V and 4 from J, leaving 12 bases between them. The CDR3 DNA is TGTGCCAGCAGCGTAAAGAGTAAAGGGTACAATGAGCAGTTCTTC. Amino acids: CASSVKSKGYNEQFF.

The genes are TRBV5-6 and TRBJ2-7; 7 bases map to TRBD1. This CDR3 region has 14 residues. The ends lost 4 bases at V and 0 bases at J; junction bases unmatched: 4. Germline V CDR1 and CDR2: SGHDT, YYEEEE. The CDR3 nucleotides read TGTGCCAGCAGCATCCGGGACAGCTCCTACGAGCAGTACTTC. Translating it yields CASSIRDSSYEQYF. The full variable domain, its missing parts supplied by reference TRBV5-6 and TRBJ2-7, is DAGVTQSPTHLIKTRGQQVTLRCSPKSGHDTVSWYQQALGQGPQFIFQYYEEEERQRGNFPDRFSGHQFPNYSSELNVNALLLGDSALYLCASSIRDSSYEQYFGPGTRLTVT.

The chain recombines TRBV13 with TRBJ2-5; D is ambiguous. The ends were cut back, 2 bases at V and 5 bases at J, with 9 bases in the middle. The CDR3 covers 13 residues. Germline V gives CDR1 PRHDT, CDR2 FYEKMQ (reference sequence). The CDR3 nucleotides read TGTGCCAGCAGCTTAAAAGGGTCGGAGACCCAGTACTTC. Translating gives CASSLKGSETQYF.

This clone has just one count. This chain uses TRBV19 with TRBJ1-5; tentatively, D is TRBD1 (5 bases). Deletions cut 10 bases from V and 2 bases from J, with 15 bases between. CDR1 LNHDA and CDR2 SQIVND come from the germline V gene (reference sequence). The CDR3 consists of 14 residues. Here the CDR3 reads CATTQASRNQPQHF. The CDR3, as DNA: TGTGCCACGACACAGGCGTCCCGCAATCAGCCCCAGCATTTT.

This chain uses TRBV2 with TRBJ2-1; 7 bases fit TRBD2. Unmatched junction bases numbered 12, after V lost 6 bases and J lost 4 bases. This CDR3 has 16 residues. Per the germline V gene, CDR1 is SNHLY and CDR2 is FYNNEI. CDR3 sequence (DNA): TGTGCCAGCAGGGCGAGAGAGCGGGACTCATACAATGAGCAGTTCTTC. Its protein product is CASRARERDSYNEQFF.

The V call is TRBV29-1, the J call TRBJ1-4; D is perhaps TRBD1 (5 bases). CDR1 is SQVTM, CDR2 ANQGSEA, per germline. The CDR3 is 12 residues long. V dropped 6 bases and J dropped 3 bases, with 8 bases sitting between them. The CDR3 protein is CSVRGANEKLFF. The CDR3 coding sequence is TGCAGCGTAAGGGGAGCTAATGAAAAACTGTTTTTT.

The chain carries TRBV9 and TRBJ2-1, with D possibly being TRBD2 (6 bases). The CDR3 has 21 residues. Germline CDR1 is SGDLS and CDR2 is YYNGEE. With 3 bases removed from V and 1 base from J, the gap between germline ends came to 29 bases. The CDR3 DNA reads as TGTGCCAGCAGCGCACCCGGCGGCGGGACCAGGGTGGTAGGATCCTACAATGAGCAGTTCTTC. Its translation: CASSAPGGGTRVVGSYNEQFF.

About this clone itself: Other nucleotide sequences in the sample specify the same CDR3. This CDR3 is CASSIERTDTQYF. CDR3 nucleotide sequence: TGTGCCAGTAGTATTGAACGCACAGATACGCAGTATTTT. The chain recombines TRBV19 with TRBJ2-3; D gene unclear. The length of the CDR3 is 13 residues. Per germline, CDR1 LNHDA and CDR2 SQIVND (reference sequence). V was pared by 3 bases and J by 1 base, with 5 bases between.

The rearrangement links TRBV7-9 to TRBJ2-3; 14 nucleotides align to TRBD2. The CDR3 has 15 amino acids. Per the germline V gene, CDR1 is SEHNR and CDR2 is FQNEAQ (reference sequence). With 4 bases clipped from V and 4 bases from J, the junction kept 1 base outside the gene matches. CDR3 region: CASSWGLAGADTQYF. CDR3 in DNA: TGTGCCAGCAGCTGGGGACTAGCGGGAGCAGATACGCAGTATTTT.

The chain uses TRBV7-2 and TRBJ1-2; D is unresolved. Germline V CDR1 and CDR2: SGHTA, FQGNSA. V lost 0 bases and J 9 bases, leaving 8 bases between the germline ends. There are 12 residues in the CDR3. The CDR3 reads CASSLASTSYTF. The CDR3 DNA follows: TGTGCCAGCAGCTTAGCTTCGACAAGCTACACCTTC.

The genes are TRBV7-2 and TRBJ1-5, with a tentative D call TRBD1 (6 bases). This CDR3 is built from 15 residues. Looked up from germline, CDR1 is SGHTA and CDR2 is FQGNSA. V lost 4 bases to trimming and J lost 1 base, with 11 bases between them. This chain's CDR3 is CASSSTGWSNQPQHF. As DNA, the CDR3 is TGTGCCAGCAGCTCCACAGGGTGGAGCAATCAGCCCCAGCATTTT.

The chain uses TRBV25-1 and TRBJ2-5; unclear D gene. Per the germline V gene, CDR1 is MGHDK and CDR2 is SYGVNS. Between the trimmed V and J ends, which lost 3 bases and 2 bases, there was a span of 7 bases. This CDR3 is 13 amino acids long. The CDR3 sequence is CASSDDGQETQYF. The CDR3 nucleotides read TGTGCCAGCAGTGACGACGGGCAAGAGACCCAGTACTTC.

The chain recombines TRBV28 with TRBJ1-1, with 8 bases that match TRBD1. Per the germline V gene, CDR1 is MDHEN and CDR2 is SYDVKM. The J segment lost 8 bases and the V segment lost 4 bases, leaving 9 bases of the junction unmatched. This CDR3 is built from 14 residues. The CDR3 is CASSYWQGAGEAFF. CDR3 nucleotides: TGTGCCAGCAGTTATTGGCAGGGGGCTGGGGAAGCTTTCTTT. Using reference TRBV28 and TRBJ1-1 for the parts outside the CDR3, the full variable domain is DVKVTQSSRYLVKRTGEKVFLECVQDMDHENMFWYRQDPGLGLRLIYFSYDVKMKEKGDIPEGYSVSREKKERFSLILESASTNQTSMYLCASSYWQGAGEAFFGQGTRLTVV.

To note about this clone: The sample carries other DNA sequences with the same CDR3. The chain couples TRBV2 to TRBJ2-5; TRBD1 matches 10 bases. In germline, CDR1 is SNHLY, CDR2 FYNNEI. V gave up 5 bases and J gave up 5 bases; unmatched junction bases: 5. This CDR3 has 14 residues. The CDR3: CASSRDRGRETQYF. CDR3 sequence (DNA): TGTGCCAGCAGTCGGGACAGGGGTAGGGAGACCCAGTACTTC.

The chain carries TRBV10-1 and TRBJ2-1, with D possibly TRBD1 on 6 matching bases. Deletions cut 6 bases from V and 0 bases from J, with 15 bases between. The CDR3 consists of 16 residues. The germline V gene encodes CDR1 WNHNN and CDR2 SYGVQD (reference sequence). CDR3 in DNA: TGCGCCAGCAGCAGGACAGCTCAAAACTCCTACAATGAGCAGTTCTTC. Its translation is CASSRTAQNSYNEQFF.

The chain joins TRBV30 to TRBJ2-3; D call uncertain. The CDR3 has 12 residues. V was pared by 4 bases and J by 0 bases, with 5 bases between. Germline loops: CDR1 GTSNPN, CDR2 SVGIG (reference sequence). CDR3 residues: CAWKISTDTQYF. CDR3 coding DNA: TGTGCCTGGAAAATCAGCACAGATACGCAGTATTTT.

V gene TRBV7-9 combines with J gene TRBJ2-3; tentatively, D is TRBD2 (6 bases). Trimming took off 3 bases at V and 2 bases at J, with 12 bases between the two ends. Germline loops: CDR1 SEHNR, CDR2 FQNEAQ (reference sequence). CDR3 length: 15 amino acids. In DNA form, the CDR3 reads TGTGCCAGCAGCTTCCGGGAGCCACACACAGATACGCAGTATTTT. It specifies CASSFREPHTDTQYF.

The rearrangement joins TRBV28 to TRBJ1-1; D is uncertain. From germline, CDR1 is MDHEN and CDR2 SYDVKM. This CDR3 contains 13 residues. V gave up 6 bases and J gave up 4 bases, with 12 bases separating them. CDR3 DNA: TGTGCCAGCAGGTCAGACGAAGGCACTGAAGCTTTCTTT. This sequence encodes CASRSDEGTEAFF.

This rearrangement joins TRBV18 to TRBJ1-1; the D is unclear. V shed 5 bases and J shed 2 bases, with 9 bases lying between them. The CDR3 has 13 residues. The V gene's germline CDR1 is KGHSH and CDR2 LQKENI. The CDR3 DNA is TGTGCCAGCTCATTCAGCGATAACACTGAAGCTTTCTTT. Translating it yields CASSFSDNTEAFF.

The table lists this clone with a count of one. V is TRBV28 and J is TRBJ1-5; D ambiguous. The germline V and J ends were trimmed by 5 bases and 9 bases, with 11 bases remaining between them. CDR1 is MDHEN and CDR2 is SYDVKM in the germline V gene. The length of the CDR3 is 12 residues. DNA of the CDR3: TGTGCCAGCAGTCCTTCAGGTCGGCCCCAGCATTTT. Its translation is CASSPSGRPQHF. Full variable domain (outside the CDR3, taken from reference TRBV28 and TRBJ1-5): DVKVTQSSRYLVKRTGEKVFLECVQDMDHENMFWYRQDPGLGLRLIYFSYDVKMKEKGDIPEGYSVSREKKERFSLILESASTNQTSMYLCASSPSGRPQHFGDGTRLSIL.

The V gene is TRBV18, the J gene TRBJ2-5; D is uncertain. V lost 0 bases and J 3 bases, leaving 11 bases between the germline ends. The germline V gene encodes CDR1 KGHSH and CDR2 LQKENI. The CDR3 contains 15 residues. The chain's CDR3 is CASSPPVGSKETQYF. The CDR3 bases are TGTGCCAGCTCACCACCGGTGGGATCCAAAGAGACCCAGTACTTC.

This clone was seen only once. This chain connects TRBV4-1 to TRBJ2-7, with TRBD2 matching 11 bases. In germline, CDR1 is MGHRA, CDR2 YSYEKL. CDR3 length: 16 residues. V was pared by 1 base and J by 1 base, with 3 bases of the junction left unmatched. CDR3: CASSQGGTSGSYEQYF. The CDR3 region has the DNA TGCGCCAGCAGCCAAGGTGGGACTAGCGGTTCCTACGAGCAGTACTTC.

The CDR3 sequence: CASSVFQGTGELFF. The CDR3 DNA reads as TGTGCCAGTAGTGTCTTCCAGGGGACCGGGGAGCTGTTTTTT. The chain uses TRBV19 and TRBJ2-2; D might be TRBD1 (6 bases). The germline gives CDR1 LNHDA, CDR2 SQIVND (reference sequence). The CDR3 length is 14 residues. V was trimmed by 5 bases and J by 5 bases, leaving 12 bases between them.

This rearrangement joins TRBV18 to TRBJ1-5, with 7 bases that match TRBD1. The length of the CDR3 is 14 residues. V shed 6 bases and J 3 bases; nucleotides not matched to a gene: 5. Germline V CDR1 and CDR2: KGHSH, LQKENI. The CDR3 region has the DNA TGTGCCAGCTCTCGGACAGGACCCAATCAGCCCCAGCATTTT. It is translated as CASSRTGPNQPQHF.

CDR3 protein: CASSQAGTGTDTQYF. CDR3 in DNA: TGTGCCAGCTCACAAGCCGGGACAGGCACAGATACGCAGTATTTT. The chain recombines TRBV18 with TRBJ2-3, with 7 nucleotides matching TRBD1. V was clipped by 4 bases and J by 1 base; unmatched bases: 5. From germline, CDR1 is KGHSH and CDR2 LQKENI. The CDR3 totals 15 residues.